This entry features one T cell receptor beta chain sequence. No cognate antigen has been identified for it. It has no much larger one-base neighbor in the sample; base qualities were not kept. TCRbeta CDR3 regions were amplified from genomic DNA using the immunoSEQ Assay, a bias-controlled multiplex PCR. As for how the authors treated the data: The number of nucleated cells in each sample was estimated by amplification of reference gene primers within the assay. To quantify the absolute abundance of each unique TCRbeta CDR3 rearrangement, sequence reads were collapsed and filtered. For each sample, productive Simpson clonality was calculated by taking the square root of Simpson's diversity index across productive rearrangements. TCRdb holds this immuneACCESS table with in-frame rearrangements only. Some clones are missing; in checked studies, unresolved V genes explain under half, and the rest has no known cause. The D gene and trimming were derived from the DNA, and the V and J assignments and clone size from that table. This sample has approximately 280,000 clones in its table, and 85% of those were observed once. The ten largest make up 2% to 3% of the sample.

The data were obtained in a study of blood T cell repertoires in COVID-19 (TCRdb year 2020). As for the study more broadly: Samples covering the acute and convalescent phases of COVID-19 were provided by collaborators in the United States, Italy and Spain. The material from the prospective study consisted of cDNA or gDNA derived from T cells, B-cell-depleted T cells, or PBMCs. The dataset comprised deeply sampled blood TCRbeta repertoires from subjects exposed to, actively infected with, or recovered from COVID-19. The repertoires were released in a freely available public database intended as a resource for research on the immune response to SARS-CoV-2. The samples were drawn from two sources: the first 160 participants of the ongoing ImmuneRACE study, and 1,000 to 1,500 subjects contributed by 6 global collaborators. The sample metadata nearly always contained a de-identified subject ID, COVID-19 status, age in years and sex. Where HLA class I and class II types were available, the types were taken from metadata supplied by the sample provider, not from assay-based typing. Broad study findings and their caveats: How much clinical and demographic metadata was included differed by source and by participant, and the metadata was provided uncurated.

Participants in the prospective study were enrolled through a virtual design, were aged roughly 18 to 100 years, and lived in approximately 25 United States geographic areas. In the prospective study, cohorts were assigned on the basis of participant-reported clinical history obtained from a screening survey and a study questionnaire. Recovered participants in ImmuneRACE Cohort 3 were defined as having two consecutive negative NP/OP PCR tests, clearance from a healthcare professional, or resolution of symptoms. In the prospective study, mobile phlebotomists collected whole blood, serum and a nasopharyngeal or oropharyngeal swab from each participant. Prospective study participants could optionally give additional blood draws and questionnaires over a 2-month period. Blood samples from the prospective study were shipped frozen or at room temperature prior to DNA extraction. V gives up 11 bases and J gives up 0 bases, and the segment between their germline ends measures 17 bases. Based on the germline V gene, the CDR1 and CDR2 sequences are MDHEN and SYDVKM. The CDR3, cysteine through phenylalanine, is 15 amino acids long. Just CDR3 DNA is preserved here, 45 bases in frame from base 1.

Material for sequencing was PBMCs or T cells enriched from blood (not recorded which). Recombination connected TRBV28 to TRBJ1-5; the D gene cannot be resolved reliably. This TCR derives from a woman aged 45-65 years who had recovered from COVID-19. CDR3 reads: CASLEQRNSNQPQHF. The DNA is as follows: TGTGCCTCGCTCGAACAAAGAAATAGCAATCAGCCCCAGCATTTT.